A single T cell receptor beta chain is shown here with its context. What it binds is unknown. Method: immunoSEQ multiplex PCR; TCRdb's copy keeps in-frame clones and lacks some. The sample comprises 45,000 or so clones, 74% of which are singletons, and about 9% rests with the top ten. These data are taken from a study of vaccination effects on CD4 cells after COVID-19. In the study overall: Using viral peptide pools, the ViraFEST assay grew out antigen-specific CD4+ T cells prior to sequencing. Two convalescent patients each provided a sample, at 16 days and at one week before vaccination.

From germline, CDR1 is SNHLY and CDR2 FYNNEI. CDR3 size: 13 residues. V dropped 7 bases and J dropped 2 bases, with 11 bases sitting between them. Following an approximately ten-day culture, CD4+ T cells were purified. Infection dated between March and December 2020, before the Alpha, Beta and Delta variants reached the United States. General study results and limits: In the late period after vaccination, infection- and vaccine-induced clones contracted markedly.

The chain carries TRBV2 and TRBJ1-1; D may be TRBD1 (6 bases). This specimen was CD4+ T cells from PBMCs cultured without peptide, taken before COVID-19 vaccination. This receptor was identified in a human donor who had a prior SARS-CoV-2 infection. The CDR3 nucleotides are TGTGCCAGCACCCAGGGGCCAAACACTGAAGCTTTCTTT. It specifies CASTQGPNTEAFF. Drawing the rest from reference TRBV2 and TRBJ1-1, the complete variable domain is EPEVTQTPSHQVTQMGQEVILRCVPISNHLYFYWYRQILGQKVEFLVSFYNNEISEKSEIFDDQFSVERPDGSNFTLKIRSTKLEDSAMYFCASTQGPNTEAFFGQGTRLTVV.